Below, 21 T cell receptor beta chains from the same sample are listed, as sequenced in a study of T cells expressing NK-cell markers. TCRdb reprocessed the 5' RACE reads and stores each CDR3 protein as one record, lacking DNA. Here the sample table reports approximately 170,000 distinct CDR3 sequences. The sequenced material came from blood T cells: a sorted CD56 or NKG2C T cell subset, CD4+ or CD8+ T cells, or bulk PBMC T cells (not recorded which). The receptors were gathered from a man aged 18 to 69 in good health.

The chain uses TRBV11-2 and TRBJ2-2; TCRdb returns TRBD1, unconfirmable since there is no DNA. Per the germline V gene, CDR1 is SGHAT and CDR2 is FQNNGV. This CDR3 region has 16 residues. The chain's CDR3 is CALPQTRGPNTGELFF. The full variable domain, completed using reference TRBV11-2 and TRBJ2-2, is EAGVAQSPRYKIIEKRQSVAFWCNPISGHATLYWYQQILGQGPKLLIQFQNNGVVDDSQLPKDRFSAERLKGVDSTLKIQPAKLEDSAVYLCALPQTRGPNTGELFFGEGSRLTVL.

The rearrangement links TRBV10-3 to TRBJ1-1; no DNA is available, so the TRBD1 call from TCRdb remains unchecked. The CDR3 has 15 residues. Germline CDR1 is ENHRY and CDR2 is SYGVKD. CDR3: CAISEGQGVNTEAFF.

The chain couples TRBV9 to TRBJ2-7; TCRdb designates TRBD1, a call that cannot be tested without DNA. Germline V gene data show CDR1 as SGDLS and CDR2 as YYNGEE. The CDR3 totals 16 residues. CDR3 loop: CASSVGDGGGYYEQYF.

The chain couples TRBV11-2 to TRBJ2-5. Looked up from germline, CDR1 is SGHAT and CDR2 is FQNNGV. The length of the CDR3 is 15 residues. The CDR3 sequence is CASSQSQGSQETQYF.

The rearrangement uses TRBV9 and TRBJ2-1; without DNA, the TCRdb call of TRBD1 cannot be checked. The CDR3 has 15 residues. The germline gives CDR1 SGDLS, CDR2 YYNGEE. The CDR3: CASSVSGQGANEQFF. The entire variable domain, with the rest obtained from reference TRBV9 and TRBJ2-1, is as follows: DSGVTQTPKHLITATGQRVTLRCSPRSGDLSVYWYQQSLDQGLQFLIQYYNGEERAKGNILERFSAQQFPDLHSELNLSSLELGDSALYFCASSVSGQGANEQFFGPGTRLTVL.

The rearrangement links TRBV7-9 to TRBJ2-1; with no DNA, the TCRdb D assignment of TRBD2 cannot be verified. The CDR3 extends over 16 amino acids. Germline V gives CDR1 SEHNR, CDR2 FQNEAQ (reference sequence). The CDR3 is CASSPPVAGSYNEQFF.

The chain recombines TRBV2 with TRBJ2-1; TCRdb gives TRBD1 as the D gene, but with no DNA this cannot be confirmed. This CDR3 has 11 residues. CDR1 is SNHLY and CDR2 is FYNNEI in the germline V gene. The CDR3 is CARSGGYEQFF.

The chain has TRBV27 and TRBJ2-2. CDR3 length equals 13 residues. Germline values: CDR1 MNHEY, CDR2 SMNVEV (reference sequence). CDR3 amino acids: CASRAHWTGELFF.

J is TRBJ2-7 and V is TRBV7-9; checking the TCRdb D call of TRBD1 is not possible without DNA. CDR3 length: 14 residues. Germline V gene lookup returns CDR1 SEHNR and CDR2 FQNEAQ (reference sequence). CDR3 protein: CASNDWDRPYEQYF.

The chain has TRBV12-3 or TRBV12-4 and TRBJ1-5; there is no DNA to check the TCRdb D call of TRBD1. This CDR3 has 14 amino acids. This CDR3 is CASSTPGVSQPQHF.

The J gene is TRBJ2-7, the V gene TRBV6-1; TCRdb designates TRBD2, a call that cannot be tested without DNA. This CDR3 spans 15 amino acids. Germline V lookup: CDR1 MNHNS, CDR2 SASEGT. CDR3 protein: CASTHAGTTDYEQYF.

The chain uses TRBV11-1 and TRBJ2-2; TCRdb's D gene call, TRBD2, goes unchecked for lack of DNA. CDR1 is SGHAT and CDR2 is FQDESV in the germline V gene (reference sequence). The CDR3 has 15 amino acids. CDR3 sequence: CASSLTSGNTGELFF. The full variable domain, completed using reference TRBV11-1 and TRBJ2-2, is EAEVAQSPRYKITEKSQAVAFWCDPISGHATLYWYRQILGQGPELLVQFQDESVVDDSQLPKDRFSAERLKGVDSTLKIQPAELGDSAMYLCASSLTSGNTGELFFGEGSRLTVL.

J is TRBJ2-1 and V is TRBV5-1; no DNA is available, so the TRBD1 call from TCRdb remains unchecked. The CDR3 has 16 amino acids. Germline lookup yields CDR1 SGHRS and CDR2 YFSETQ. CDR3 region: CASSWYGGDGDNEQFF.

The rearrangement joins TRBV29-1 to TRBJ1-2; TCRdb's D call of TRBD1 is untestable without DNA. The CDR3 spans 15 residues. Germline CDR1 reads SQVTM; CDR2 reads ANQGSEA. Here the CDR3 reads CSVEHGTENNYGYTF.

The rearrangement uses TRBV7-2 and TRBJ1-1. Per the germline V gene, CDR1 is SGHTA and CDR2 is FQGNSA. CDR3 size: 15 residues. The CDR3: CASSTSGALNTEAFF.

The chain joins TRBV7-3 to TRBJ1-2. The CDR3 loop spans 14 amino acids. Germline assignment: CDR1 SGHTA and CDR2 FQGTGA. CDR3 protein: CASSLTGVLDGYTF.

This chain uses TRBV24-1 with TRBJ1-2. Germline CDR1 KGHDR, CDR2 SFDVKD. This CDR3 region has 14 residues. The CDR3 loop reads CATSSTESNYGYTF.

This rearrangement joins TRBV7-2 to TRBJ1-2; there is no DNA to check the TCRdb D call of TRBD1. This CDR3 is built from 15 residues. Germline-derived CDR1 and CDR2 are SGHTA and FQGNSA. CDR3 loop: CASSADRGSNYGYTF.

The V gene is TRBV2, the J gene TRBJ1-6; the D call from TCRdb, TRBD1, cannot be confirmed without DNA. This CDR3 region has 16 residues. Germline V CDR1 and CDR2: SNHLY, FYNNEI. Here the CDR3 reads CASHYRVYSYNSPLHF.

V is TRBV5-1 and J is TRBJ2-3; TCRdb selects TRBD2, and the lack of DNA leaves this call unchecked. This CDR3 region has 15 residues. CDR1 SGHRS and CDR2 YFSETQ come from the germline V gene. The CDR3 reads CASLRAGGEADTQYF.

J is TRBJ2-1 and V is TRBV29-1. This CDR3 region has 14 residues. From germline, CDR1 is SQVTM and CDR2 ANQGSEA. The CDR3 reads CSVARSGSYNEQFF.